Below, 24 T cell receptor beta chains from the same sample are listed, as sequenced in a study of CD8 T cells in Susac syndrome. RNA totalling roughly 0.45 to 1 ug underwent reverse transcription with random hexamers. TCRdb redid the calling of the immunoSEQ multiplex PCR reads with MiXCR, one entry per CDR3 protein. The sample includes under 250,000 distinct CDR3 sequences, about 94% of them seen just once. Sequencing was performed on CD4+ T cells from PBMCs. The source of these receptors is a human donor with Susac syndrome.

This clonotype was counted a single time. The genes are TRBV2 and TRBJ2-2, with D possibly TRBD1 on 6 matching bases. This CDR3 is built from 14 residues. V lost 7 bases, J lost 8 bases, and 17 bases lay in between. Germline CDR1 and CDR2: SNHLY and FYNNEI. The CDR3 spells CASKWGRGGGELFF. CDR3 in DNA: TGTGCCAGCAAATGGGGGCGCGGAGGTGGGGAGCTGTTTTTT.

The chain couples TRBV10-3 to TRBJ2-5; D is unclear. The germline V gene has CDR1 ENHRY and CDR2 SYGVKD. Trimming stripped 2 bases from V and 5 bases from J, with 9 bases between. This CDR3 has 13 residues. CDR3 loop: CAISEGLKETQYF. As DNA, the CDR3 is TGTGCCATCAGTGAGGGCTTGAAGGAGACCCAGTACTTC.

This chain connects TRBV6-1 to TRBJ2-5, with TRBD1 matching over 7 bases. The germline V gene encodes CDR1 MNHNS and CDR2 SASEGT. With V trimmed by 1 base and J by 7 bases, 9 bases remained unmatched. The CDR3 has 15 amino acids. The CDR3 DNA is TGTGCCAGCAGTGAAGAAGTCAGGGGGTCGGGGACCCAGTACTTC. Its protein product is CASSEEVRGSGTQYF.

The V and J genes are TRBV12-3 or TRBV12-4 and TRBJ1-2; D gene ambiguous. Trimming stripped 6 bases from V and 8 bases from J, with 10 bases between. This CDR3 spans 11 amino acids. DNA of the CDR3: TGTGCCAGCAGCACCATGGGAGGCTACACCTTC. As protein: CASSTMGGYTF.

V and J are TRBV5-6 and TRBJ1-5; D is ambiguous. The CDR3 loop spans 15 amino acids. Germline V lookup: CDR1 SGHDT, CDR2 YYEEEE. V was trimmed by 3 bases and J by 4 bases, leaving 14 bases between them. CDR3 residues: CASSYARAGNQPQHF. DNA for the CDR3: TGTGCCAGCAGCTATGCTCGGGCCGGGAATCAGCCCCAGCATTTT.

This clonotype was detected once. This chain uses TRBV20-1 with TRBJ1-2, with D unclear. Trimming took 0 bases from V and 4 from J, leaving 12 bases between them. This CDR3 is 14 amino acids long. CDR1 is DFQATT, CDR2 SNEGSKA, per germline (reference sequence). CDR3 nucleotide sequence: TGCAGTGCTAGAGATCCCTACAGCCGCTATGGCTACACCTTC. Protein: CSARDPYSRYGYTF.

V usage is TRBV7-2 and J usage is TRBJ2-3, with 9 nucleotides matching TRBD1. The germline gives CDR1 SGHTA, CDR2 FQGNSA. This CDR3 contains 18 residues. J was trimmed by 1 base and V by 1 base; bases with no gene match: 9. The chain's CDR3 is CASSLDPQGATGTDTQYF. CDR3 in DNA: TGTGCCAGCAGCTTAGACCCACAGGGGGCGACTGGCACAGATACGCAGTATTTT.

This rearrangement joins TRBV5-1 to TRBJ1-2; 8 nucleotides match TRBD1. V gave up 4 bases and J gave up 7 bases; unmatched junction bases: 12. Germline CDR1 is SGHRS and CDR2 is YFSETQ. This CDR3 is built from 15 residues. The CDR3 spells CASSPQGQESGGYTF. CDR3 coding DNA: TGCGCCAGCAGCCCACAGGGACAGGAATCGGGTGGCTACACCTTC.

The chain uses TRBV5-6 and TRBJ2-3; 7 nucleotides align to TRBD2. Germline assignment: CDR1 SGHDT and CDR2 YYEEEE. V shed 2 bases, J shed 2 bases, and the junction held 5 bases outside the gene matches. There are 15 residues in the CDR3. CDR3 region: CASSLQAGTTDTQYF. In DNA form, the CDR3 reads TGTGCCAGCAGCTTACAAGCGGGGACCACAGATACGCAGTATTTT.

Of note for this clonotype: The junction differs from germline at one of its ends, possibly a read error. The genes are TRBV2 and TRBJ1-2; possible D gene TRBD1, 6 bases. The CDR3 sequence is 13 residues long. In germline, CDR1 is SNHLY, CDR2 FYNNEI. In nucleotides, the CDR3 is TGTGCCAGCAGTGCCACAGGGAACTCTGGCTACACCTTC. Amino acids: CASSATGNSGYTF.

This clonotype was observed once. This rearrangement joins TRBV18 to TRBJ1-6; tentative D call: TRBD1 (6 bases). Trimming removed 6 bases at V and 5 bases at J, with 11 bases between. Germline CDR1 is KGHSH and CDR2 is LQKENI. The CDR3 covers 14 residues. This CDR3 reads CASSLGQNNSPLHF. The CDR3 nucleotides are TGTGCCAGCTCTCTTGGACAGAATAATTCACCCCTCCACTTT. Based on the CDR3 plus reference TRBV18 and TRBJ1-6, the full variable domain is NAGVMQNPRHLVRRRGQEARLRCSPMKGHSHVYWYRQLPEEGLKFMVYLQKENIIDESGMPKERFSAEFPKEGPSILRIQQVVRGDSAAYFCASSLGQNNSPLHFGNGTRLTVT.

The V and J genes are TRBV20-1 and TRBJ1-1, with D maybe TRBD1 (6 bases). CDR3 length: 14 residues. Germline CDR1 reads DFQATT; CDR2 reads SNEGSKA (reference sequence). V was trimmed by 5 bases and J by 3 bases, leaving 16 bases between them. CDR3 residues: CSAEWGGQDTEAFF. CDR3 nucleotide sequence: TGCAGTGCTGAATGGGGGGGGCAGGACACTGAAGCTTTCTTT.

The CDR3 DNA reads as TGTGCCACCAAAGGGGTGCGGGGGGTAAATGAGCAGTTCTTC. It specifies CATKGVRGVNEQFF. The chain is built from TRBV2 and TRBJ2-1; 8 bases are a match to TRBD2. V lost 10 bases, J lost 7 bases, and 12 bases stayed unmatched. Looked up from germline, CDR1 is SNHLY and CDR2 is FYNNEI. The CDR3 covers 14 residues.

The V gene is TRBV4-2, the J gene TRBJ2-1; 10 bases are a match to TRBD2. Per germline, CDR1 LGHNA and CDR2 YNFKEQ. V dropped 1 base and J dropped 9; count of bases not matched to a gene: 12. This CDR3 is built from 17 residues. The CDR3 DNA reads TGTGCCAGCAGCCAAGTGGGAGTAGCGGGGGGCCCCGGTGAGCAGTTCTTC. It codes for CASSQVGVAGGPGEQFF.

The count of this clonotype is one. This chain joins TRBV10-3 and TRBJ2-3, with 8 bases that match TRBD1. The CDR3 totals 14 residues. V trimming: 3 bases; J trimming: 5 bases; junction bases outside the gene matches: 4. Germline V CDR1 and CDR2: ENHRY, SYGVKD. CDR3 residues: CAISEGTGLDTQYF. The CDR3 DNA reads TGTGCCATCAGTGAAGGGACAGGTTTAGATACGCAGTATTTT.

CDR3 coding DNA: TGTGCCAGCTCACCGGACAGAGGGCATCAGCCCCAGCATTTT. Amino acid sequence: CASSPDRGHQPQHF. The chain joins TRBV18 to TRBJ1-5; a weak D match, TRBD1 (6 bases). In germline, CDR1 is KGHSH, CDR2 LQKENI. V was cut by 3 bases and J by 5 bases, with 11 bases left in between. The CDR3 loop spans 14 amino acids.

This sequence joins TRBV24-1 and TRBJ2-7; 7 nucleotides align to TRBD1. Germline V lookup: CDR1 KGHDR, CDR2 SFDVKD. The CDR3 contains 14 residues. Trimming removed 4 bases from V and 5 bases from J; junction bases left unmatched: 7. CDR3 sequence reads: CATSERQGNDEQYF. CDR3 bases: TGTGCCACCAGTGAAAGACAGGGTAACGACGAGCAGTACTTC.

CDR3 region: CASSLAGMSGTFGTEAFF. CDR3 nucleotides: TGCGCCAGCAGCTTGGCCGGGATGTCAGGGACCTTCGGCACTGAAGCTTTCTTT. The chain employs TRBV5-1 and TRBJ1-1, with D possibly being TRBD1 (5 bases). CDR3 length: 18 residues. The germline V gene has CDR1 SGHRS and CDR2 YFSETQ. Trimming removed 0 bases from V and 4 bases from J, with 22 bases in between.

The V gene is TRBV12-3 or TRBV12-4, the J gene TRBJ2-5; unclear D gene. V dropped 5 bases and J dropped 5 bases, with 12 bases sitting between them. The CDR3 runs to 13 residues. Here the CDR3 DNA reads TGTGCCAGCAGTCTAACTTCCGGTGAGACCCAGTACTTC. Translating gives CASSLTSGETQYF.

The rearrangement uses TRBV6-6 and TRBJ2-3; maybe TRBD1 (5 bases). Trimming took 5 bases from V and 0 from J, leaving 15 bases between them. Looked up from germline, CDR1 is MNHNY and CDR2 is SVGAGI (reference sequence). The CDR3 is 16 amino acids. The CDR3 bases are TGTGCCAGCAGTCCCGCAGGGCAGATTAGCACAGATACGCAGTATTTT. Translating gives CASSPAGQISTDTQYF.

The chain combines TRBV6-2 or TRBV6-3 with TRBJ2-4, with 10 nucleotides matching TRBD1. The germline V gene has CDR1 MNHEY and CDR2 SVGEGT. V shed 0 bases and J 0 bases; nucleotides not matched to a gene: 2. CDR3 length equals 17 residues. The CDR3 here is CASSYSRQGAAKNIQYF. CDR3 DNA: TGTGCCAGCAGTTACTCGAGACAGGGGGCAGCCAAAAACATTCAGTACTTC.

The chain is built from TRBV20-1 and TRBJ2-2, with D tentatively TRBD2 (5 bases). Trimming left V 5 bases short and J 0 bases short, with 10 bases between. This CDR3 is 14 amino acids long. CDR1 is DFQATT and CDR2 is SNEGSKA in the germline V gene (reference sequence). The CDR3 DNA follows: TGCAGTGCTCCCCTGAGGGCGAACACCGGGGAGCTGTTTTTT. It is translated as CSAPLRANTGELFF.

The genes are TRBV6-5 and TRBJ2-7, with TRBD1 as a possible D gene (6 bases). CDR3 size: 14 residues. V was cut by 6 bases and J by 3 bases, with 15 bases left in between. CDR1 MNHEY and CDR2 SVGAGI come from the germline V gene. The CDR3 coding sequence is TGTGCCAGCAGACTTGGAAGAGGGGGCTACGAGCAGTACTTC. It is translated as CASRLGRGGYEQYF.

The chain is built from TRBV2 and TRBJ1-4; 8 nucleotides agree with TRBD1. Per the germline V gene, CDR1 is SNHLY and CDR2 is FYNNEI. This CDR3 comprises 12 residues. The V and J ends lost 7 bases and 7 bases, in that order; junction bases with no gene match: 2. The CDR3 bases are TGTGCCAGCACGGACAGGGTTGAAAAACTGTTTTTT. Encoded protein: CASTDRVEKLFF.